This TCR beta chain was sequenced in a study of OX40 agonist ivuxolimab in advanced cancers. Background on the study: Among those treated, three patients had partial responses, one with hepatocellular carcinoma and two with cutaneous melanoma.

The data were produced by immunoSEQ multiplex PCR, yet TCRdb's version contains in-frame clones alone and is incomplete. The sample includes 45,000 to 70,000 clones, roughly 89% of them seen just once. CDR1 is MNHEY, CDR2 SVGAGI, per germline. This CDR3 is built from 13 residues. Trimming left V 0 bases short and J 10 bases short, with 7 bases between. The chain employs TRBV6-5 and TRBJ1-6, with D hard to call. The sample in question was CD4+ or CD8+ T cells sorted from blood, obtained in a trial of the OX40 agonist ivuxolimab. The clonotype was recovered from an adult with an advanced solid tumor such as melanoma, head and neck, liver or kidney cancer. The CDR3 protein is CASSYSSESPLHF. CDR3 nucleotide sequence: TGTGCCAGCAGTTACTCTAGTGAATCACCCCTCCACTTT.